Presented here are 25 T cell receptor beta chains from one specimen sequenced in a study of T cell clonotyping in hematopoietic cell transplantation. Data came from immunoSEQ multiplex PCR; TCRdb stores just in-frame clones and leaves some out. The sample lists around 2,800 clones, over 60% occurring once. Material: peripheral blood mononuclear cells, obtained 30 days after allogeneic stem cell transplant. The receptors derive from a female patient in her 30s who had an allogeneic stem cell transplant, so T cells may come from the graft donor. Some clones in this sample may be carry-over from other donors' samples.

The rearrangement joins TRBV29-1 to TRBJ1-1, with 7 bases matching TRBD1. J was trimmed by 8 bases and V by 3 bases; bases with no gene match: 15. CDR3 size: 15 residues. Germline CDR1 and CDR2: SQVTM and ANQGSEA. Here the CDR3 reads CSVEGPGTRGLEAFF. The CDR3 region has the DNA TGCAGCGTTGAGGGACCCGGGACGAGGGGGCTAGAAGCTTTCTTT.

The chain couples TRBV27 to TRBJ2-3, with TRBD2 matching over 7 bases. Germline trimming cut 6 bases from V and 4 bases from J; bases unmatched to any gene: 10. Germline V CDR1 and CDR2: MNHEY, SMNVEV (reference sequence). This CDR3 is 15 amino acids long. The CDR3 DNA reads TGTGCCAGCAGGCCCTGGGGGGGTTTCGCAGATACGCAGTATTTT. This codes for CASRPWGGFADTQYF.

The V and J genes are TRBV6-5 and TRBJ1-2; TRBD1 is a possible D gene (5 bases). V lost 8 bases to trimming and J lost 7 bases, with 23 bases between them. Per the germline V gene, CDR1 is MNHEY and CDR2 is SVGAGI. CDR3 length equals 15 residues. The CDR3 is CASSGPRQNSRGYTF. The CDR3 DNA follows: TGTGCCAGCTCTGGGCCTCGACAGAATTCTCGTGGCTACACCTTC.

The chain links TRBV4-1 to TRBJ1-1; D not certain. Germline CDR1 reads MGHRA; CDR2 reads YSYEKL. The CDR3 has 14 amino acids. With 1 base removed from V and 1 base from J, the gap between germline ends came to 7 bases. CDR3 region: CASSQVPPNTEAFF. CDR3 sequence (DNA): TGCGCCAGCAGCCAAGTGCCTCCGAACACTGAAGCTTTCTTT.

This clone appeared once. This sequence joins TRBV4-3 and TRBJ2-7, with D uncertain. The germline gives CDR1 LGHNA, CDR2 YSLEER. The ends were cut back, 0 bases at V and 1 base at J, with 13 bases in the middle. This CDR3 spans 16 amino acids. The CDR3, as DNA: TGCGCCAGCAGCCAAGACATGGCTGGAAGGTCCTACGAGCAGTACTTC. This encodes CASSQDMAGRSYEQYF.

J is TRBJ1-6 and V is TRBV30; 7 bases fit TRBD1. This CDR3 region has 14 residues. The ends lost 7 bases at V and 2 bases at J; junction bases unmatched: 5. CDR1 is GTSNPN, CDR2 SVGIG, per germline (reference sequence). CDR3 protein: CAYQTGTYNSPLHF. CDR3 nucleotide sequence: TGTGCCTACCAGACAGGGACCTATAATTCACCCCTCCACTTT.

The chain couples TRBV2 to TRBJ2-7; D gene unclear. CDR3 length equals 10 residues. Trimming shortened V by 3 bases and J by 7 bases, and 4 bases separated the two germline ends. Germline CDR1 SNHLY, CDR2 FYNNEI. Here the CDR3 reads CASSDSEQYF. For the CDR3, the DNA is TGTGCCAGCAGTGATTCTGAGCAGTACTTC. Drawing the rest from reference TRBV2 and TRBJ2-7, the complete variable domain is EPEVTQTPSHQVTQMGQEVILRCVPISNHLYFYWYRQILGQKVEFLVSFYNNEISEKSEIFDDQFSVERPDGSNFTLKIRSTKLEDSAMYFCASSDSEQYFGPGTRLTVT.

The V gene is TRBV11-3, the J gene TRBJ1-4, with D perhaps TRBD1 (6 bases). The germline V gene has CDR1 SGHNT and CDR2 YENEEA. V lost 1 base, J lost 4 bases, and 13 bases lay in between. The length of the CDR3 is 16 residues. The CDR3, as DNA: TGTGCCAGCAGCTTAGTCGGCAGGGGATATAATGAAAAACTGTTTTTT. As protein: CASSLVGRGYNEKLFF.

The chain joins TRBV19 to TRBJ1-5; a weak D match, TRBD1 (5 bases). The V gene lost 3 bases and the J gene lost 6 bases, with 12 bases spanning the gap. This CDR3 spans 14 amino acids. Germline CDR1 reads LNHDA; CDR2 reads SQIVND (reference sequence). In DNA form, the CDR3 reads TGTGCCAGTAGTATTCAGGGTTGGGGTCAGCCCCAGCATTTT. Translating gives CASSIQGWGQPQHF.

The chain joins TRBV30 to TRBJ1-1, with 7 bases matching TRBD1. The V gene's germline CDR1 is GTSNPN and CDR2 SVGIG (reference sequence). The CDR3 is 18 residues long. Trimming at V came to 1 base and at J to 11 bases, leaving 25 bases not matched to a gene. The CDR3 coding sequence is TGTGCCTGGAGTGCAGCTTTTTGGAACAGGGGACGCCCCAGGTGGGCTTTCTTT. Residues: CAWSAAFWNRGRPRWAFF.

This clone appeared a few times. J is TRBJ2-5 and V is TRBV11-1; no clear D. The V gene lost 1 base and the J gene lost 0 bases, with 3 bases spanning the gap. CDR3 size: 13 residues. Germline lookup yields CDR1 SGHAT and CDR2 FQDESV (reference sequence). The CDR3 loop is CASSLENQETQYF. For the CDR3, the DNA is TGTGCCAGCAGCTTAGAGAACCAAGAGACCCAGTACTTC. Supplemented by reference TRBV11-1 and TRBJ2-5, the full variable domain reads EAEVAQSPRYKITEKSQAVAFWCDPISGHATLYWYRQILGQGPELLVQFQDESVVDDSQLPKDRFSAERLKGVDSTLKIQPAELGDSAMYLCASSLENQETQYFGPGTRLLVL.

The V gene is TRBV5-1, the J gene TRBJ2-2; 13 positions agree with TRBD2. The CDR3 has 19 amino acids. The V segment lost 0 bases and the J segment 2 bases; nucleotides outside the gene matches: 7. The germline CDR1 and CDR2 sequences are SGHRS and YFSETQ. The CDR3 protein is CASSLAGTSGVRNTGELFF. CDR3 nucleotides: TGCGCCAGCAGCTTGGCCGGGACTAGCGGGGTTAGAAACACCGGGGAGCTGTTTTTT.

The J gene is TRBJ1-1, the V gene TRBV7-9, with unresolved D. This CDR3 has 18 amino acids. V lost 3 bases and J lost 1, with 21 bases in between. Looked up from germline, CDR1 is SEHNR and CDR2 is FQNEAQ (reference sequence). In DNA, the CDR3 is TGTGCCAGCAGCTTGAGGATGATGGTCGCGGGAGAGAACACTGAAGCTTTCTTT. Translation gives CASSLRMMVAGENTEAFF.

The chain links TRBV15 to TRBJ1-6; tentatively, D is TRBD1 (6 bases). The germline V and J ends were trimmed by 0 bases and 8 bases, with 14 bases remaining between them. CDR3 length equals 16 residues. Looked up from germline, CDR1 is LNHNV and CDR2 is YYDKDF (reference sequence). The DNA for the CDR3 is TGTGCCACCAGCAGAGATCTAGGGGGGCAGGATTCACCCCTCCACTTT. As protein: CATSRDLGGQDSPLHF.

V usage is TRBV7-9 and J usage is TRBJ1-1; 8 bases line up with TRBD1. There are 15 residues in the CDR3. Germline loops: CDR1 SEHNR, CDR2 FQNEAQ (reference sequence). The junction had 8 bases not matched to a gene; V was cut back by 5 bases and J by 3 bases. The CDR3 sequence: CASSVIQGVYTEAFF. In DNA form, the CDR3 reads TGTGCCAGCAGCGTAATACAGGGGGTTTACACTGAAGCTTTCTTT.

This rearrangement joins TRBV30 to TRBJ2-5, with 9 bases aligning to TRBD2. This CDR3 comprises 13 residues. Germline-derived CDR1 and CDR2 are GTSNPN and SVGIG (reference sequence). CDR3 DNA sequence: TGTGCGGAAGCGGGCGGGGGGGAAGAGACCCAGTACTTC. Translated: CAEAGGGEETQYF.

This clone was seen a few times. The chain combines TRBV29-1 with TRBJ2-7, with D possibly TRBD1 on 6 matching bases. The V gene lost 6 bases and the J gene lost 4 bases, with 10 bases spanning the gap. The germline V gene encodes CDR1 SQVTM and CDR2 ANQGSEA. The CDR3 extends over 11 amino acids. This CDR3 reads CSVQDRYEQYF. The DNA for the CDR3 is TGCAGCGTGCAGGACAGATACGAGCAGTACTTC.

V is TRBV5-8 and J is TRBJ1-2, with no clear D. CDR1 and CDR2 from the germline V gene are SGHTS and YDEGEE. Trimming removed 3 bases at V and 11 bases at J, with 17 bases between. The CDR3 spans 13 residues. The DNA for the CDR3 is TGTGCCAGCAGCTCGTACGTGGCCCCTCCGTACACCTTC. Encoded protein: CASSSYVAPPYTF.

J is TRBJ1-2 and V is TRBV27; D not resolved. The ends were cut back, 3 bases at V and 5 bases at J, with 7 bases in the middle. The CDR3 covers 12 residues. Per the germline V gene, CDR1 is MNHEY and CDR2 is SMNVEV (reference sequence). The CDR3 bases are TGTGCCAGCAGTTTGGCGGGATATGGCTACACCTTC. Its protein product is CASSLAGYGYTF.

This clone was counted between two and nine times. The V call is TRBV19, the J call TRBJ1-1, with 9 bases identical to TRBD1. The V gene end was trimmed by 3 bases and the J gene end by 4 bases; junction bases not matched to a gene: 6. CDR3 length: 15 amino acids. The V gene's germline CDR1 is LNHDA and CDR2 SQIVND (reference sequence). The CDR3 region is CASSMGTGRPTEAFF. The CDR3 DNA is TGTGCCAGTAGTATGGGGACAGGGAGGCCCACTGAAGCTTTCTTT. Based on the CDR3 plus reference TRBV19 and TRBJ1-1, the full variable domain is DGGITQSPKYLFRKEGQNVTLSCEQNLNHDAMYWYRQDPGQGLRLIYYSQIVNDFQKGDIAEGYSVSREKKESFPLTVTSAQKNPTAFYLCASSMGTGRPTEAFFGQGTRLTVV.

The V gene is TRBV7-8, the J gene TRBJ1-4; D unresolved. Per the germline V gene, CDR1 is SGHVS and CDR2 is FQNEAQ. The CDR3 is 14 amino acids. V was clipped by 3 bases and J by 0 bases, with 5 bases between them. CDR3 loop: CASSLTATNEKLFF. CDR3 nucleotides: TGTGCCAGCAGCTTGACGGCAACTAATGAAAAACTGTTTTTT.

This clone came up a few times. The chain recombines TRBV13 with TRBJ1-6; D is uncertain. The CDR3 has 15 amino acids. V shed 5 bases and J shed 6 bases, with 14 bases lying between them. The germline gives CDR1 PRHDT, CDR2 FYEKMQ (reference sequence). The CDR3 sequence: CASSTADSANSPLHF. The CDR3 DNA follows: TGTGCCAGCAGCACAGCAGACTCGGCTAATTCACCCCTCCACTTT.

This clone was counted between two and nine times. The chain uses TRBV30 and TRBJ1-2, with D maybe TRBD1 (5 bases). V was pared by 5 bases and J by 8 bases, with 15 bases between. The CDR3 consists of 12 residues. Per the germline V gene, CDR1 is GTSNPN and CDR2 is SVGIG (reference sequence). The CDR3 loop reads CAWVLDQGGYTF. CDR3 bases: TGTGCCTGGGTCCTGGACCAGGGAGGCTACACCTTC. Complete variable domain (other parts from reference TRBV30 and TRBJ1-2): SQTIHQWPATLVQPVGSPLSLECTVEGTSNPNLYWYRQAAGRGLQLLFYSVGIGQISSEVPQNLSASRPQDRQFILSSKKLLLSDSGFYLCAWVLDQGGYTFGSGTRLTVV.

The V gene is TRBV5-1, the J gene TRBJ2-5, with D uncertain. The germline CDR1 and CDR2 sequences are SGHRS and YFSETQ. The CDR3 totals 12 residues. The ends were cut back, 4 bases at V and 2 bases at J, with 6 bases in the middle. The DNA of the CDR3 is TGCGCCAGCAGCAACCCACAAGAGACCCAGTACTTC. Encoded protein: CASSNPQETQYF. The complete variable domain, with remaining parts taken from reference TRBV5-1 and TRBJ2-5, reads KAGVTQTPRYLIKTRGQQVTLSCSPISGHRSVSWYQQTPGQGLQFLFEYFSETQRNKGNFPGRFSGRQFSNSRSEMNVSTLELGDSALYLCASSNPQETQYFGPGTRLLVL.

The chain couples TRBV27 to TRBJ2-6; D remains ambiguous. Germline CDR1 is MNHEY and CDR2 is SMNVEV (reference sequence). CDR3 length: 17 residues. V was shortened by 5 bases and J by 0 bases, with 14 bases between the two germline ends. The CDR3, as DNA: TGTGCCAGCAGTCCCAATGAGCTATACTCTGGGGCCAACGTCCTGACTTTC. Amino acids: CASSPNELYSGANVLTF.